This T cell receptor (beta chain) was captured in a study of shared clonotypes between healthy human individuals (TCRdb year 2020). Concerning the study at large: A couple of women and a few men aged 18 to 49 years were included in the cohort. For each donor, three plates each were used for CD4 naive and CD4 memory, two plates were used for CD8 naive, and one plate was used for CD8 memory. Blood TCR repertoires of five healthy adults were deeply sequenced to estimate repertoire size and the extent of clonotype sharing between individuals. To increase sequencing depth and limit assay-specific biases, TCR repertoire library preparation and sequencing were carried out by different laboratories using diverse techniques. Leukapheresis yielded between about 0.94 and 8.9 billion PBMCs per donor.

Using the deep immunoSEQ assay, TCR CDR3 regions were amplified from genomic DNA by multiplex PCR. Extracted genomic DNA from each cell subset was spread evenly across all wells of several immunoSEQ 96-well plates, with each plate serving as a replicate. Each replicate PCR for sorted subsets received approximately 220 ng genomic DNA, equal to some 32,000 T cell genomes. Purified libraries were measured with a Qubit 3.0 fluorometer, size-checked on a Bioanalyzer 2100, and measured again with the KAPA Library Quantification kit. Every immunoSEQ 96-well plate was sequenced on a dedicated single-read 150-cycle Illumina NextSeq 550 flow cell. Turning to the authors' computational methods: Because only junctional sequences without quality scores were contained in the immunoSEQ output, filtering matching that applied to full-length reads could not be performed. To assign V/J genes and CDR3, sequences were annotated against IMGT germline references using PyIR, a Python wrapper for IgBLAST v1.9. Any read was removed if the V/J assignment was weak (E-value above 1e-6), the CDR3 was missing, or the read contained stop codons, out-of-frame junctions, or ambiguous translated residues. A V3J clonotype was defined by an identical inferred V gene, J gene, and CDR3 amino acid sequence. The percentage overlap between two repertoires was calculated by dividing the number of shared unique clonotypes by the size of the smaller repertoire. Richness of each repertoire was evaluated using RTK rarefaction, the Chao1 estimator, and Recon v2.1 estimates of unobserved clonotypes. OLGA was used to compute generation probabilities for all TCRbeta clonotypes that the gDNA method yielded from a few donors. Sourced from immuneACCESS, this table was stored by TCRdb with only in-frame sequences that have V and J called. A share of the clones is absent; for the studies checked, an unresolved V gene accounts for under half, and the remainder has no known explanation. The D gene and trimming were derived from the DNA, and the V and J assignments and clone size from that table. The sample table holds around 1.1 million clones, of which around three quarters were seen once. The ten largest clones take up around 0.6% of the sample.

Overall results and qualifications from the work: Rarefaction of sorted-subset datasets indicated incomplete sequencing despite the large sequencing depth. Sampling was limited to blood, and TCR repertoires in tissue likely differ from TCR repertoires in blood. Clonotypes shared by all four sorted-subset donors showed higher generation probabilities than non-shared clonotypes. The genetic and exposure-history diversity represented was limited by the small number of donors. When several donors were compared, the shared fraction of clonotypes was around 5% for naive CD4, about 4% for naive CD8, 2.3% for memory CD4, and 0.4% for memory CD8. Naive subsets generally had larger estimated clonotype richness than memory subsets. Pairwise subsampling led to the expectation that sequencing depth would affect the degree of clonotype sharing among donors.

The donors were healthy, HIV-negative adults with no recently reported acute infections or vaccinations. Every donor was a Caucasian adult living in Nashville, Tennessee, USA. CD4+ T cells were enriched by magnetic negative selection; naive cells were then positively selected on CD45RA, and the negative fraction formed the memory subset. Blood was obtained by leukapheresis, after which PBMCs were separated by Ficoll-Histopaque density gradient centrifugation and cryopreserved in liquid nitrogen vapor phase. Analytical flow cytometry was used to check the purity and quantity of every magnetically sorted T cell population. From each sorted fraction, genomic DNA was isolated and quantified by UV absorbance on a Nanodrop 2000c. This clone was counted ten times or more. Its antigen remains undetermined. One base away there is no much larger clone; base qualities are not given. This clonotype was obtained from a man younger than 30 in good health. Some clones in this sample may be carry-over from other donors' samples. Sequencing was carried out using memory CD4+ T cells from PBMCs. In light of the paper, this sample's cell subset or site label describes: CD45RA-negative fraction.

The CDR3 protein sequence reads: CASSQDRQREGREQFF. Read as DNA, the sequence is TGCGCCAGCAGCCAAGATCGCCAGCGGGAGGGCCGTGAGCAGTTCTTC. This chain joins TRBV4-3 to TRBJ2-1; 10 bases in the middle match TRBD2. The CDR3, from cysteine to phenylalanine, totals 16 residues. Only CDR3 DNA remains: 48 bases, in frame from the first base. The germline V gene gives CDR1 as LGHNA and CDR2 as YSLEER. Trimmed from V: 0 bases; trimmed from J: 9 bases; junction bases lacking a gene match: 8.